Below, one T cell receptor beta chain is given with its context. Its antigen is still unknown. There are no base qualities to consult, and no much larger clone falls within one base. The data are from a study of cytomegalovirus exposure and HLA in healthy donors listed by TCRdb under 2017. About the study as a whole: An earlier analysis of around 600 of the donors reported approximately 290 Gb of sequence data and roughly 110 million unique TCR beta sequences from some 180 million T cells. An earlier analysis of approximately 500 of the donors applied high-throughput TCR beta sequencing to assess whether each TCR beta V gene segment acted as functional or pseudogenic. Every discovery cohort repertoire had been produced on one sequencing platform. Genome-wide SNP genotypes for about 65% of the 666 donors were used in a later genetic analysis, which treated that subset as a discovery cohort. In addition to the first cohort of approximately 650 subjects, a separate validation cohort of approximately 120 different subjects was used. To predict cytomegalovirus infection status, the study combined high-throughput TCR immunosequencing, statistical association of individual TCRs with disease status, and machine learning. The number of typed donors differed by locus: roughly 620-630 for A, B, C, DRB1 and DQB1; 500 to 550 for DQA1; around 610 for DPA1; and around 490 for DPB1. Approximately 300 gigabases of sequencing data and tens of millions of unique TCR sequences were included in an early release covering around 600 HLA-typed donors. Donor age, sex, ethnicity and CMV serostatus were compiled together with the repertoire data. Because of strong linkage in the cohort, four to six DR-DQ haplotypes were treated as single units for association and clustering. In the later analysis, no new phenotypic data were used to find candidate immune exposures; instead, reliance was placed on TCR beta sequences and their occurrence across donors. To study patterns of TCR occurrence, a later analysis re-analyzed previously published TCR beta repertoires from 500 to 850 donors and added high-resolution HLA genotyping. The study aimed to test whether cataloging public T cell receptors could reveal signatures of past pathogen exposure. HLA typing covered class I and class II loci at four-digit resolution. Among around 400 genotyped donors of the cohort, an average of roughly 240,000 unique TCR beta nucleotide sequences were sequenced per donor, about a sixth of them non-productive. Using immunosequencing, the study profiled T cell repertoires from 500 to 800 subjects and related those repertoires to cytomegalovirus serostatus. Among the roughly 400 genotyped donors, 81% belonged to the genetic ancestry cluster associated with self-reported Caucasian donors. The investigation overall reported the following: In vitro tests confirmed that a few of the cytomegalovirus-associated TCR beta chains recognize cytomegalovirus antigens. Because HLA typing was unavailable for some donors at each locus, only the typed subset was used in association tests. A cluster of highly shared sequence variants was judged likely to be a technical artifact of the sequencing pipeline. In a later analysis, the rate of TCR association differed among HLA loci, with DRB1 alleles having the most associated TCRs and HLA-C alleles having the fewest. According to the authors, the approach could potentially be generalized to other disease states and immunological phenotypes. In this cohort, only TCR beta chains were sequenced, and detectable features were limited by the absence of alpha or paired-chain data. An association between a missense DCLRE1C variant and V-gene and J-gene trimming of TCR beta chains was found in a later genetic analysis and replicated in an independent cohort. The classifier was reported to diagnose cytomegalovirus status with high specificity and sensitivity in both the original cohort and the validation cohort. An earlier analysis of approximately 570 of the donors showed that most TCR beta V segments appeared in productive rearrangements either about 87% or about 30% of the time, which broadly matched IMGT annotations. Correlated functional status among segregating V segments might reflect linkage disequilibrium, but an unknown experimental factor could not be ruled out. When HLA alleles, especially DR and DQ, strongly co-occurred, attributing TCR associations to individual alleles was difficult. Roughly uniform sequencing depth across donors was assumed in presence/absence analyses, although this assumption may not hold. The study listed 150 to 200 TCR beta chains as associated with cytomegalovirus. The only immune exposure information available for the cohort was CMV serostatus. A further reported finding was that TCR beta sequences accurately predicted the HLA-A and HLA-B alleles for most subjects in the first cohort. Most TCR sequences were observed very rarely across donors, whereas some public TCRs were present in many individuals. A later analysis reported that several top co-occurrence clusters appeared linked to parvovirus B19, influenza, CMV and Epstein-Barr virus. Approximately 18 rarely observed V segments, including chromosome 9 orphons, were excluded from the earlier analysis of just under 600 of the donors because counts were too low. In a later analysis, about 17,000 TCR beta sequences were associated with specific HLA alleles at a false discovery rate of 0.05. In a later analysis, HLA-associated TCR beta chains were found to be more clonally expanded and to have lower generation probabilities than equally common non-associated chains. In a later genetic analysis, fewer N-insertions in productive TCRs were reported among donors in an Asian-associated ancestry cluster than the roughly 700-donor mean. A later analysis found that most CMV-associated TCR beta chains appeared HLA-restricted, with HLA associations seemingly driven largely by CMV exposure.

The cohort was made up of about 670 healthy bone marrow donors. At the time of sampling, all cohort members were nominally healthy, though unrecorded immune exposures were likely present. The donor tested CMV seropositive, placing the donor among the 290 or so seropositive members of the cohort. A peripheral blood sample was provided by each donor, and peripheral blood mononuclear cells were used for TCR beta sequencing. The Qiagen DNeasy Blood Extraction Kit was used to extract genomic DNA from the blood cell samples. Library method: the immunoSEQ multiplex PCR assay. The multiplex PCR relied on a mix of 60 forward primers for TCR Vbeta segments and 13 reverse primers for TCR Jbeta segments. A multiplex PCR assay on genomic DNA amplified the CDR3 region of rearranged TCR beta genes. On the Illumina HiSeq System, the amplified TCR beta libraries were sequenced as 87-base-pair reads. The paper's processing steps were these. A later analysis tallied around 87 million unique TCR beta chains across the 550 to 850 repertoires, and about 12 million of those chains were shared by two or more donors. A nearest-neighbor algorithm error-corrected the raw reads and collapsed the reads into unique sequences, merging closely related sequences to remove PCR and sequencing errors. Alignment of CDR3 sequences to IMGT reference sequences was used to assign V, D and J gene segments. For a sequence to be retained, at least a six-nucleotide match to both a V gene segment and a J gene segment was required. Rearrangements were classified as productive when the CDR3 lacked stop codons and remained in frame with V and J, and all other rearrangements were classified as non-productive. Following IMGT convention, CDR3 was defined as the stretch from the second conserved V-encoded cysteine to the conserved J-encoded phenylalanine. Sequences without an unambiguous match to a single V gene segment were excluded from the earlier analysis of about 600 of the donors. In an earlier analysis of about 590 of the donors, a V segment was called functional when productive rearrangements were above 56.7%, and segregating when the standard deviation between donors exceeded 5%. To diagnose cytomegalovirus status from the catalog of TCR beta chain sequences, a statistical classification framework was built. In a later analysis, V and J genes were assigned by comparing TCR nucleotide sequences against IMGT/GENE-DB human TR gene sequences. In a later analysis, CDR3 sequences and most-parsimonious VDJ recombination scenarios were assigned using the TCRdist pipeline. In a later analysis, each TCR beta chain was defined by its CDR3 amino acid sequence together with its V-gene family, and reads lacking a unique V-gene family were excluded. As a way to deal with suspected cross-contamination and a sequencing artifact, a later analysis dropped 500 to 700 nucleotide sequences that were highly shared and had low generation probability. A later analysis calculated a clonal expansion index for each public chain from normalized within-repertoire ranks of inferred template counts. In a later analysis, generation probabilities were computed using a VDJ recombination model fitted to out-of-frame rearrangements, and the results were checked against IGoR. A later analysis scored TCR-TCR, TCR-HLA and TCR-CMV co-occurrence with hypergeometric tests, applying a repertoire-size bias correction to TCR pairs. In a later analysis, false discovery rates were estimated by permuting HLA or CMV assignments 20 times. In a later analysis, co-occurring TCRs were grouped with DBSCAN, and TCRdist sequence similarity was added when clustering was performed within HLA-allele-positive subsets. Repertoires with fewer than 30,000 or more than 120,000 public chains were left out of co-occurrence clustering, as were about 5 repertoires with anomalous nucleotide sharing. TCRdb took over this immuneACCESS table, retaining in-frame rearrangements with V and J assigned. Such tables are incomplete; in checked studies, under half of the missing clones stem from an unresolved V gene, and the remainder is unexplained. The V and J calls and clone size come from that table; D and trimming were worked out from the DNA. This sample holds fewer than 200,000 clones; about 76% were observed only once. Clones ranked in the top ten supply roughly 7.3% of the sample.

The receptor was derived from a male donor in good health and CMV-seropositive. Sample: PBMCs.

The CDR3 protein sequence reads: CADRDRGDSPLHF. The nucleotide sequence reads TGTGCCGACCGGGACAGGGGAGATTCACCCCTCCACTTT. This receptor chain uses TRBV2 and TRBJ1-6; 10 bases in the junction line up with TRBD1. Ends trimmed: V by 11 bases, J by 8 bases; bases unmatched to a gene: 6. The germline V gene sets CDR1 to SNHLY and CDR2 to FYNNEI. The CDR3 spans 13 residues, from the cysteine through the phenylalanine. CDR3 DNA is the only sequence kept; it has 39 bases, read in frame from the first base.